This TCR beta chain was sequenced for a study of T-cell reconstitution after alpha-beta-depleted transplantation in children. Researchers prepared the TCRbeta library using unique molecular identifiers, the study reports. A single record per CDR3 protein comes from TCRdb applying MiXCR to the PCR reads. Of about 360,000 distinct CDR3 sequences listed, roughly 15% are singletons. This clonotype occurred a few times. The CDR3 totals 13 residues. Germline assignment: CDR1 MNHEY and CDR2 SVGEGT. Trimming stripped 4 bases from V and 7 bases from J, with 10 bases between. The source is a human donor who donated a stem cell graft to a child with Fanconi anemia. The rearrangement uses TRBV6-2 or TRBV6-3 and TRBJ2-2; D call uncertain. Sequencing was performed on PBMCs, taken from the stem cell graft. Written as DNA, the CDR3 is TGTGCCAGCAGTTCGAACTGGGGCGGGGAGCTGTTTTTT. Its translation: CASSSNWGGELFF.